This T cell receptor beta chain was sequenced in a study of metastatic and nonmetastatic thyroid tumors. Study at large: From malignant and benign thyroid patients, repertoires in blood and in tumor or nodule tissue were compared. Findings and limits, study-wide: Reports indicated that malignant thyroid tumors showed significantly higher TCR beta diversity than benign nodules did, in blood and tumor.

TCRdb re-called the PCR reads through MiXCR. Of around 13,000 clones listed, 9.5% to 13% were seen once; the top ten hold 30% to 35%. Each patient came to thyroid surgery without any prior treatment (of any kind). By share of the sample, this clone is medium-sized. Its antigen is currently unknown. Trimming at V came to 2 bases and at J to 4 bases, leaving 10 bases not matched to a gene. Germline lookup yields CDR1 MNHEY and CDR2 SVGAGI. This CDR3 contains 16 residues. The material sequenced was blood. The chain uses TRBV6-5 and TRBJ1-2, with TRBD1 matching over 7 bases. The sequence came from a female donor with papillary thyroid cancer or a benign thyroid nodule (not recorded which). Some clones in this sample may be carry-over from other donors' samples. The CDR3 is CASSYTDRAGSYGYTF. The CDR3 region has the DNA TGTGCCAGCAGTTACACAGACAGGGCCGGGAGCTATGGCTACACCTTC.